This TCR beta chain was recovered during a study of regulatory T cells in long-lasting Graves disease. Whole-study findings and limits: Those with persistent Graves' had less TCR diversity than newly diagnosed patients. Gene preferences differed: TRBV28, TRBJ1-2, TRBJ2-5 in persistent cases. Analyses excluded thyroid tissue, covering peripheral blood alone.

CDR3 regions were amplified by Arm-PCR using iRepertoire HTBI primers to build TCR beta libraries. One entry per CDR3 protein results from TCRdb running MiXCR on the multiplex PCR reads. In the table there are under 500,000 distinct CDR3 sequences, 20% to 25% of which are singletons. Time point: persistent/refractory GD, antithyroid drugs over 5 years with positive TRAb. PBMC-extracted RNA yielded the TCR library. The V and J ends lost 1 base and 0 bases respectively, with 6 bases between them. Germline V CDR1 and CDR2: SGHAT, FQNNGV. This CDR3 region has 15 residues. In this sample, this clonotype turned up many times. Antigen: not known.

This chain joins TRBV11-2 and TRBJ2-2; D is ambiguous. This receptor was obtained from a female donor with Graves disease. This specimen consisted of peripheral blood mononuclear cells (PBMCs), obtained when the disease was refractory, from a patient treated with antithyroid drugs. The CDR3 spells CASSLALSNTGELFF. The CDR3 DNA is TGTGCCAGCAGCTTAGCGTTGTCGAACACCGGGGAGCTGTTTTTT.